This entry lists 31 T cell receptor beta chains sequenced from one sample in a study of blood T cell repertoires in COVID-19. Produced via immunoSEQ multiplex PCR; TCRdb's table is partial and in-frame only. This table has about 93,000 clones, 90% appearing once. Sequencing input: peripheral blood. The receptor set was obtained from a human donor with active COVID-19. The donor label of this sample is uncertain.

V is TRBV2 and J is TRBJ2-1, with 9 bases aligning to TRBD2. CDR3 length: 16 amino acids. The junction had 8 bases not matched to a gene; V was cut back by 4 bases and J by 4 bases. Looked up from germline, CDR1 is SNHLY and CDR2 is FYNNEI. Here the CDR3 reads CASSGRAAGGYNEQFF. Written as DNA, the CDR3 is TGTGCCAGCAGTGGAAGAGCGGCGGGGGGGTACAATGAGCAGTTCTTC.

The chain carries TRBV10-1 and TRBJ1-1, with 7 positions matching TRBD1. V shed 2 bases and J 5 bases; nucleotides not matched to a gene: 8. CDR3 size: 15 residues. CDR1 and CDR2 from the germline V gene are WNHNN and SYGVQD (reference sequence). The CDR3 DNA follows: TGCGCCAGCAGTGAGCCGAGACAGGGTCGAACTGAAGCTTTCTTT. Protein: CASSEPRQGRTEAFF.

This clone was seen just once. V gene TRBV6-4 combines with J gene TRBJ2-2, with 9 bases lining up with TRBD1. J lost 3 bases, V lost 6 bases, and 5 bases had no gene match. CDR1 is MRHNA, CDR2 SNTAGT, per germline. This CDR3 has 15 residues. CDR3 amino acids: CASSPGQGDTGELFF. The DNA of the CDR3 is TGTGCCAGCAGCCCGGGACAGGGTGACACCGGGGAGCTGTTTTTT.

V and J are TRBV24-1 and TRBJ2-3; the match to TRBD2 covers 10 bases. Germline trimming cut 4 bases from V and 1 base from J; bases unmatched to any gene: 4. The germline gives CDR1 KGHDR, CDR2 SFDVKD. There are 16 residues in the CDR3. The CDR3 DNA sequence: TGTGCCACCAGTGACACCGGGACTAGCGGCACAGATACGCAGTATTTT. Residues: CATSDTGTSGTDTQYF.

This sequence joins TRBV3-1 (or the pseudogene TRBV3-2) and TRBJ2-3; 8 bases agree with TRBD2. The CDR3 totals 14 residues. CDR1 is LGHDT, CDR2 YNNKEL, per germline (reference sequence). The junction had 6 bases not matched to a gene; V was cut back by 5 bases and J by 5 bases. The CDR3 loop is CASSEGLVLDTQYF. The DNA for the CDR3 is TGTGCCAGCAGCGAGGGACTAGTTTTAGATACGCAGTATTTT.

V usage is TRBV29-1 and J usage is TRBJ2-7; 7 bases agree with TRBD2. V trimming: 7 bases; J trimming: 9 bases; junction bases outside the gene matches: 12. In germline, CDR1 is SQVTM, CDR2 ANQGSEA. This CDR3 has 12 amino acids. The CDR3 sequence is CSAAGEGYGQYF. The CDR3 region has the DNA TGCAGCGCGGCGGGAGAAGGGTATGGGCAGTACTTC.

The J gene is TRBJ1-3, the V gene TRBV13, with D perhaps TRBD1 (5 bases). Per germline, CDR1 PRHDT and CDR2 FYEKMQ (reference sequence). The CDR3 extends over 13 amino acids. V lost 0 bases and J lost 7, with 7 bases in between. The CDR3, as DNA: TGTGCCAGCAGCTTAGGAGGGGTTAACACCATATATTTT. Protein product: CASSLGGVNTIYF. Full variable domain (outside the CDR3, taken from reference TRBV13 and TRBJ1-3): AAGVIQSPRHLIKEKRETATLKCYPIPRHDTVYWYQQGPGQDPQFLISFYEKMQSDKGSIPDRFSAQQFSDYHSELNMSSLELGDSALYFCASSLGGVNTIYFGEGSWLTVV.

This chain connects TRBV30 to TRBJ2-1; a weak D match, TRBD1 (5 bases). There are 13 residues in the CDR3. V lost 2 bases and J 5 bases, leaving 10 bases between the germline ends. Germline assignment: CDR1 GTSNPN and CDR2 SVGIG (reference sequence). The CDR3 is CAWSSRVDNEQFF. The CDR3 region has the DNA TGTGCCTGGAGTTCCAGGGTTGACAATGAGCAGTTCTTC.

The gene calls are TRBV5-1 and TRBJ2-5; the D gene is possibly TRBD2 (6 bases). The V end was cut by 5 bases, the J end by 2 bases, with 10 bases between. The V gene's germline CDR1 is SGHRS and CDR2 YFSETQ. The CDR3 loop spans 13 amino acids. CDR3 amino acids: CASRMAGQETQYF. As DNA, the CDR3 is TGCGCCAGCAGGATGGCGGGGCAAGAGACCCAGTACTTC.

The rearrangement uses TRBV6-6 and TRBJ2-3; D is perhaps TRBD2 (7 bases). The CDR3 consists of 15 residues. Germline CDR1 reads MNHNY; CDR2 reads SVGAGI (reference sequence). Trimming left V 4 bases short and J 0 bases short, with 11 bases between. The CDR3 sequence is CASSWAGASTDTQYF. In DNA, the CDR3 is TGTGCCAGCAGTTGGGCGGGGGCTAGCACAGATACGCAGTATTTT.

V is TRBV28 and J is TRBJ2-5; 9 nucleotides match TRBD1. CDR3 length equals 15 residues. Germline loops: CDR1 MDHEN, CDR2 SYDVKM. Unmatched junction bases numbered 7, after V lost 3 bases and J lost 5 bases. The DNA for the CDR3 is TGTGCCAGCAGTTTGGGGACAGGGTCGGGGGAGACCCAGTACTTC. Its translation: CASSLGTGSGETQYF. Together with reference TRBV28 and TRBJ2-5, the CDR3 gives the full variable domain: DVKVTQSSRYLVKRTGEKVFLECVQDMDHENMFWYRQDPGLGLRLIYFSYDVKMKEKGDIPEGYSVSREKKERFSLILESASTNQTSMYLCASSLGTGSGETQYFGPGTRLLVL.

Here the CDR3 reads CASKRGGEPQHF. The DNA for the CDR3 is TGTGCCAGTAAGAGGGGGGGTGAGCCCCAGCATTTT. The chain has TRBV12-3 or TRBV12-4 and TRBJ1-5; D is possibly TRBD1 (6 bases). The CDR3 covers 12 residues. Trimming cost V 9 bases and J 8 bases, with 14 bases left between them.

Concerning this clone itself: Its ends do not fully match the called genes, so a read error is possible. This chain uses TRBV18 with TRBJ1-4; D may be TRBD1 (5 bases). CDR1 is KGHSH and CDR2 is LQKENI in the germline V gene. The CDR3 contains 13 residues. The CDR3 here is CASSPWRAGGGYF. The CDR3 DNA sequence: TGTGCCAGCTCACCATGGAGAGCCGGGGGTGGGTATTTT.

This clone was picked up one time. The chain uses TRBV10-3 and TRBJ2-4, with 8 bases fitting TRBD1. V was clipped by 4 bases and J by 5 bases; unmatched bases: 4. The CDR3 contains 14 residues. Germline V lookup: CDR1 ENHRY, CDR2 SYGVKD. For the CDR3, the DNA is TGTGCCATCAGTGGGGCGACAGGGGAAAACATTCAGTACTTC. It specifies CAISGATGENIQYF.

The chain carries TRBV12-3 or TRBV12-4 and TRBJ1-2; D is perhaps TRBD1 (5 bases). CDR3 length equals 13 residues. Deletions cut 3 bases from V and 5 bases from J, with 10 bases between. CDR3 coding DNA: TGTGCCAGCAGTTTGATTAGGGGTTATGGCTACACCTTC. It codes for CASSLIRGYGYTF.

The J gene is TRBJ2-2, the V gene TRBV4-3, with 7 nucleotides matching TRBD1. CDR3 length: 15 amino acids. V lost 6 bases, J lost 7 bases, and 11 bases stayed unmatched. CDR1 LGHNA and CDR2 YSLEER come from the germline V gene. CDR3 region: CASSRTGAQGGELFF. The CDR3 DNA is TGCGCCAGCAGTCGAACAGGGGCGCAGGGCGGGGAGCTGTTTTTT.

The V call is TRBV5-1, the J call TRBJ1-1, with 10 bases aligning to TRBD1. CDR1 SGHRS and CDR2 YFSETQ come from the germline V gene. With V trimmed by 4 bases and J by 0 bases, 9 bases remained unmatched. The CDR3 is 17 amino acids. The DNA for the CDR3 is TGCGCCAGCAGCAGTTTGGGACAGGGGCCTTTGAACACTGAAGCTTTCTTT. This encodes CASSSLGQGPLNTEAFF.

The chain carries TRBV2 and TRBJ2-7, with D possibly TRBD1 on 6 matching bases. Looked up from germline, CDR1 is SNHLY and CDR2 is FYNNEI. This CDR3 contains 15 residues. Deletions cut 6 bases from V and 0 bases from J, with 15 bases between. This CDR3 is CASRAGTRSSYEQYF. CDR3 sequence (DNA): TGTGCCAGCAGAGCCGGGACAAGAAGCTCCTACGAGCAGTACTTC.

The rearrangement links TRBV11-2 to TRBJ1-1; a weak D match, TRBD1 (5 bases). Trimming pared 3 bases from V and 0 bases from J, leaving 14 bases between. The CDR3 is 16 residues long. Germline V gives CDR1 SGHAT, CDR2 FQNNGV. CDR3 DNA sequence: TGTGCCAGCAGCTTCCGCGGGGACGGGTTGAACACTGAAGCTTTCTTT. Amino acids: CASSFRGDGLNTEAFF.

The J gene is TRBJ1-2, the V gene TRBV4-2; 9 nucleotides line up with TRBD1. Unmatched junction bases numbered 8, after V lost 0 bases and J lost 6 bases. Per germline, CDR1 LGHNA and CDR2 YNFKEQ. This CDR3 region has 16 residues. CDR3 residues: CASSQDLGQGVDGYTF. The CDR3 DNA reads TGTGCCAGCAGCCAAGATCTGGGACAGGGTGTTGATGGCTACACCTTC.

This clone was found a few times. CDR3 loop: CAWSLWTSTSNQPQHF. CDR3 nucleotides: TGTGCCTGGAGTCTGTGGACATCAACCAGCAATCAGCCCCAGCATTTT. This chain links TRBV30 with TRBJ1-5, with D possibly being TRBD1 (5 bases). The CDR3 has 16 residues. Germline CDR1 reads GTSNPN; CDR2 reads SVGIG (reference sequence). Trimming cost V 2 bases and J 1 base, with 15 bases left between them.

The CDR3 protein is CASSKVGVLTYEQYF. CDR3 bases: TGTGCCAGCAGCAAAGTTGGAGTTTTGACCTACGAGCAGTACTTC. The chain is built from TRBV21-1 and TRBJ2-7; the D call TRBD2 from the table was never checked on the DNA. TRBV21-1 counts as a pseudogene. CDR3 size: 15 residues.

V and J are TRBV5-1 and TRBJ2-5; 11 nucleotides match TRBD2. Trimming took 4 bases from V and 4 from J; bases not matched to a gene: 9. Germline lookup yields CDR1 SGHRS and CDR2 YFSETQ. CDR3 length: 16 residues. The CDR3 DNA is TGCGCCAGCAGCCAAACCACTAGCGGGGGCGGAGAGACCCAGTACTTC. This gives the protein CASSQTTSGGGETQYF. Supplemented by reference TRBV5-1 and TRBJ2-5, the full variable domain reads KAGVTQTPRYLIKTRGQQVTLSCSPISGHRSVSWYQQTPGQGLQFLFEYFSETQRNKGNFPGRFSGRQFSNSRSEMNVSTLELGDSALYLCASSQTTSGGGETQYFGPGTRLLVL.

The J gene is TRBJ2-5, the V gene TRBV7-9; D is unresolved. With 2 bases removed from V and 3 bases from J, the gap between germline ends came to 16 bases. CDR1 and CDR2 from the germline V gene are SEHNR and FQNEAQ (reference sequence). CDR3 size: 16 residues. The CDR3, as DNA: TGTGCCAGCAGCTTATTTGGGCTGACCGTTGAAGAGACCCAGTACTTC. Amino acid sequence: CASSLFGLTVEETQYF.

The genes are TRBV29-1 and TRBJ1-2, with a tentative D call TRBD1 (6 bases). The CDR3 has 11 amino acids. From germline, CDR1 is SQVTM and CDR2 ANQGSEA. The V gene lost 3 bases and the J gene lost 8 bases, with 10 bases spanning the gap. The CDR3 protein is CSVEQGLGYTF. As DNA, the CDR3 is TGCAGCGTTGAGCAGGGGCTCGGCTACACCTTC.

V is TRBV2 and J is TRBJ2-7, with TRBD1 identical over 8 bases. V lost 6 bases, J lost 5 bases, and 9 bases stayed unmatched. This CDR3 is built from 14 residues. The germline V gene has CDR1 SNHLY and CDR2 FYNNEI. The CDR3 DNA is TGTGCCAGCAGAATAGACAGGGGCACCAACGAGCAGTACTTC. The encoded protein is CASRIDRGTNEQYF.

This clone showed up just once. This sequence joins TRBV12-5 and TRBJ2-3; 8 bases map to TRBD1. The CDR3 consists of 15 residues. Germline CDR1 LGHNT, CDR2 FRNRAP. Trimming removed 5 bases from V and 1 base from J; junction bases left unmatched: 5. The CDR3 loop reads CASGGQGFGTDTQYF. DNA for the CDR3: TGTGCTAGTGGTGGACAGGGATTCGGCACAGATACGCAGTATTTT.

The chain uses TRBV2 and TRBJ1-5, with TRBD1 matching over 10 bases. Unmatched junction bases numbered 17, after V lost 4 bases and J lost 2 bases. Per the germline V gene, CDR1 is SNHLY and CDR2 is FYNNEI. This CDR3 comprises 20 residues. CDR3 amino acids: CASSVGPGQGRRRRNQPQHF. The CDR3 coding sequence is TGTGCCAGCAGTGTCGGACCGGGACAGGGGCGTCGGAGACGCAATCAGCCCCAGCATTTT.

The DNA for the CDR3 is TGTGCCTGGAGTGTGAACAGAATCTACGAGCAGTACTTC. Translated: CAWSVNRIYEQYF. This rearrangement joins TRBV30 to TRBJ2-7, with unresolved D. CDR3 length: 13 residues. Germline V gene lookup returns CDR1 GTSNPN and CDR2 SVGIG (reference sequence). V gave up 0 bases and J gave up 3 bases, with 9 bases separating them. Full variable domain (remainder filled in from reference TRBV30 and TRBJ2-7): SQTIHQWPATLVQPVGSPLSLECTVEGTSNPNLYWYRQAAGRGLQLLFYSVGIGQISSEVPQNLSASRPQDRQFILSSKKLLLSDSGFYLCAWSVNRIYEQYFGPGTRLTVT.

The chain joins TRBV19 to TRBJ2-2; 8 bases line up with TRBD1. CDR1 is LNHDA, CDR2 SQIVND, per germline (reference sequence). This CDR3 contains 16 residues. V lost 4 bases to trimming and J lost 6 bases; unmatched junction nucleotides: 10. The CDR3 region is CASSKTGAWGSGELFF. The CDR3 DNA is TGTGCCAGTAGTAAGACAGGGGCCTGGGGCTCCGGGGAGCTGTTTTTT. The full variable domain, its missing parts supplied by reference TRBV19 and TRBJ2-2, is DGGITQSPKYLFRKEGQNVTLSCEQNLNHDAMYWYRQDPGQGLRLIYYSQIVNDFQKGDIAEGYSVSREKKESFPLTVTSAQKNPTAFYLCASSKTGAWGSGELFFGEGSRLTVL.

J is TRBJ1-1 and V is TRBV6-5, with 8 positions matching TRBD1. From germline, CDR1 is MNHEY and CDR2 SVGAGI. J was trimmed by 1 base and V by 5 bases; bases with no gene match: 6. The length of the CDR3 is 15 residues. The CDR3, as DNA: TGTGCCAGCAGTCAGAGGACAGGGTGGAACACTGAAGCTTTCTTT. Protein product: CASSQRTGWNTEAFF.